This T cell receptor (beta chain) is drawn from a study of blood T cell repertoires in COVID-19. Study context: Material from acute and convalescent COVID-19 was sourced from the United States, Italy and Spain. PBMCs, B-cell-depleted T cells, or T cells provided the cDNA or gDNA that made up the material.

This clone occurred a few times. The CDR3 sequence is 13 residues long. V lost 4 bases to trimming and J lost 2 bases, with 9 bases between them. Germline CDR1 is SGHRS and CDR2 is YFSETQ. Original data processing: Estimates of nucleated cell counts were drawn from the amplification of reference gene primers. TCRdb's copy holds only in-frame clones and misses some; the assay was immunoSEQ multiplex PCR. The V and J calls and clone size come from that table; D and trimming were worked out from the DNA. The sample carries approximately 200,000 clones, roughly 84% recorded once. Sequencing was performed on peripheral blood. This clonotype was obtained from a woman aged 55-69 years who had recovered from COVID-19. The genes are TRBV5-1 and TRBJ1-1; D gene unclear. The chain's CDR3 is CASSRVSNTEAFF. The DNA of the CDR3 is TGCGCCAGCAGCCGGGTCAGTAACACTGAAGCTTTCTTT.